This record covers a single T cell receptor beta chain. This specimen comes from a study of CXCR3-negative and CXCR3-positive naive CD8 T cells. cDNA libraries for TRB were generated by 5' RACE incorporating UMI labels. TCRdb reanalyzed the 5' RACE reads, giving one entry per CDR3 protein sequence and no DNA. The sample shows some 50,000 distinct CDR3 sequences, and approximately 1.5% sits with its ten largest clones. The CDR3 is made up of 15 amino acids. Germline CDR1 SGHVS, CDR2 FQNEAQ. The specimen was naive CXCR3- CD8+ T cells from blood. The subset was: CD45RO-CCR7+CD27+CD95- naive CD8+ T cells lacking CXCR3 (TNR3-). This chain connects TRBV7-8 to TRBJ1-2. This sequence originates from a human donor in good health. Some clones in this sample may be carry-over from other donors' samples. This CDR3 reads CASSLGIGGNYGYTF.